The 9 T cell receptor beta chains presented below share a single source sample, sequenced in a study of blood T cells in healthy people across ages. It was with a sample-barcoded 5' primer and a J-beta primer mix that a second PCR of roughly 6 to 11 cycles was run. TCRdb recomputed calls from the 5' RACE reads with MiXCR, one row per CDR3 protein. This table holds under 950,000 distinct CDR3 sequences, about 24% found once. Sequenced input: blood. The receptors come from a man between 65 and 80 years old in good health.

The CDR3 DNA reads as TGTGCCAGCAGCAACAGGGTCGTTGGGGGTTACGAGCAGTACTTC. Its translation: CASSNRVVGGYEQYF. V is TRBV21-1 and J is TRBJ2-1; the table's D gene call, TRBD1, was not cross checked with the DNA. The better agreement between TRBJ2-7 and the DNA end casts doubt on the J call. TRBV21-1 corresponds to a pseudogene. This CDR3 region has 15 residues.

The J gene is TRBJ2-7, the V gene TRBV20-1; D perhaps matches TRBD1 (8 bases). Germline V CDR1 and CDR2: DFQATT, SNEGSKA (reference sequence). The V gene lost 3 bases and the J gene lost 5 bases, with 17 bases spanning the gap. This CDR3 is 14 amino acids long. The chain's CDR3 is CSASTGGEVDEQYF. The CDR3 DNA follows: TGCAGTGCTAGCACAGGGGGGGAAGTCGACGAGCAGTACTTC.

This clonotype was found many times. This chain connects TRBV28 to TRBJ2-3; the match to TRBD2 covers 8 bases. The CDR3 has 19 amino acids. Per germline, CDR1 MDHEN and CDR2 SYDVKM. The J segment lost 2 bases and the V segment lost 0 bases, leaving 13 bases of the junction unmatched. The CDR3 loop is CASSLWVGLAGLYTDTQYF. CDR3 DNA sequence: TGTGCCAGCAGTTTATGGGTGGGGCTAGCGGGCCTTTACACAGATACGCAGTATTTT.

This clonotype has only a few counts. CDR3 region: CASSVGGGGSNEQFF. The CDR3, as DNA: TGTGCCAGCAGCGTAGGTGGCGGAGGCAGCAATGAGCAGTTCTTC. This chain joins TRBV9 and TRBJ2-1; possibly TRBD2 for D (5 bases). The V end was cut by 0 bases, the J end by 6 bases, with 13 bases between. Germline CDR1 is SGDLS and CDR2 is YYNGEE. CDR3 length: 15 residues.

This clonotype was counted between two and nine times. This chain links TRBV5-1 with TRBJ2-2; 12 positions agree with TRBD2. Germline CDR1 is SGHRS and CDR2 is YFSETQ. The V gene end was trimmed by 2 bases and the J gene end by 10 bases; junction bases not matched to a gene: 15. The CDR3 spans 18 residues. The CDR3 region is CASSFRFSGLAGNVELFF. As DNA, the CDR3 is TGCGCCAGCAGCTTCAGATTCTCCGGACTAGCGGGAAATGTGGAGCTGTTTTTT.

This rearrangement joins TRBV12-3 or TRBV12-4 to TRBJ1-6; possibly TRBD1 for D (6 bases). The CDR3 consists of 15 residues. Trimming stripped 0 bases from V and 10 bases from J, with 13 bases between. CDR3 amino acids: CASSLAGRGESPLHF. The CDR3 nucleotides are TGTGCCAGCAGTTTAGCGGGGAGGGGGGAATCACCCCTCCACTTT.

The chain employs TRBV2 and TRBJ1-1; D unresolved. V was trimmed by 8 bases and J by 2 bases, leaving 15 bases between them. The germline CDR1 and CDR2 sequences are SNHLY and FYNNEI. The CDR3 is made up of 14 amino acids. CDR3 coding DNA: TGTGCCAGCTTACCCGGGAAGGCAAACACTGAAGCTTTCTTT. This codes for CASLPGKANTEAFF. The full variable domain, in which reference TRBV2 and TRBJ1-1 provide the parts outside the CDR3, is EPEVTQTPSHQVTQMGQEVILRCVPISNHLYFYWYRQILGQKVEFLVSFYNNEISEKSEIFDDQFSVERPDGSNFTLKIRSTKLEDSAMYFCASLPGKANTEAFFGQGTRLTVV.

This chain links TRBV18 with TRBJ2-1, with 7 positions matching TRBD2. The trim removed 0 bases at V and 4 bases at J, leaving 9 bases unmatched. The CDR3 has 17 residues. Germline assignment: CDR1 KGHSH and CDR2 LQKENI. CDR3 DNA: TGTGCCAGCTCACCACCGATTGGCGGGGGTGATTACAATGAGCAGTTCTTC. Translation gives CASSPPIGGGDYNEQFF.

The chain recombines TRBV20-1 with TRBJ2-1; tentatively, D is TRBD1 (5 bases). There are 14 residues in the CDR3. V lost 5 bases to trimming and J lost 4 bases, with 15 bases between them. Per the germline V gene, CDR1 is DFQATT and CDR2 is SNEGSKA (reference sequence). CDR3 region: CSAGKTDTYNEQFF. The CDR3 DNA follows: TGCAGTGCTGGCAAGACAGATACGTACAATGAGCAGTTCTTC.